These 28 T cell receptor beta chains originate from one sample sequenced in a study of blood T cell repertoires in COVID-19. Profiled with immunoSEQ multiplex PCR; TCRdb holds only in-frame clones, not every one. This sample has fewer than 80,000 clones; roughly 92% occur once, and the top ten carry 5% to 7%. The sample was peripheral blood. All receptors derive from a human donor in a cohort sampled during active COVID-19.

This CDR3 reads CASSYSPGTGEGYTF. The CDR3 nucleotides read TGTGCCAGCAGTTACTCTCCCGGGACAGGGGAAGGCTACACCTTC. The chain has TRBV6-5 and TRBJ1-2; 10 positions match TRBD1. This CDR3 region has 15 residues. The V gene end was trimmed by 0 bases and the J gene end by 8 bases; junction bases not matched to a gene: 6. The V gene's germline CDR1 is MNHEY and CDR2 SVGAGI.

This rearrangement joins TRBV27 to TRBJ2-4, with a tentative D call TRBD1 (6 bases). This CDR3 has 16 residues. Germline V gene sequence: CDR1 MNHEY, CDR2 SMNVEV (reference sequence). V lost 6 bases and J 0 bases, leaving 15 bases between the germline ends. The CDR3 loop is CASSPRTGIAKNIQYF. The DNA for the CDR3 is TGTGCCAGCAGCCCCCGAACAGGGATAGCCAAAAACATTCAGTACTTC.

CDR3 nucleotides: TGTGCCAGCAGTTTACGTCACACCGGGGAGCTGTTTTTT. Translation: CASSLRHTGELFF. This chain uses TRBV28 with TRBJ2-2; D not resolved. V gave up 2 bases and J gave up 3 bases, with 4 bases separating them. This CDR3 is built from 13 residues. CDR1 and CDR2 from the germline V gene are MDHEN and SYDVKM.

CDR3 sequence (DNA): TGTGCCAGCAGCCCTGCGGGAGAGCAGTACTTC. Protein sequence: CASSPAGEQYF. This sequence joins TRBV12-3 or TRBV12-4 and TRBJ2-7; a possible D gene is TRBD2 (6 bases). V lost 6 bases, J lost 7 bases, and 10 bases lay in between. The CDR3 is made up of 11 amino acids.

The CDR3 region is CASLNRGPSSYNEQFF. The CDR3 DNA is TGTGCCAGCCTTAACAGGGGACCCAGCTCCTACAATGAGCAGTTCTTC. V is TRBV28 and J is TRBJ2-1; TRBD1 aligns across 7 bases. The CDR3 runs 16 residues. Germline V gene lookup returns CDR1 MDHEN and CDR2 SYDVKM. Trimming took 8 bases from V and 0 from J; bases not matched to a gene: 10.

This clone has just one count. The chain combines TRBV27 with TRBJ2-1; 7 positions agree with TRBD2. The CDR3 sequence is 16 residues long. J gave up 10 bases and V 1 base, and 13 bases lay outside the gene matches. The germline CDR1 and CDR2 sequences are MNHEY and SMNVEV (reference sequence). The CDR3 spells CASSLLTSAILFEQFF. CDR3 sequence (DNA): TGTGCCAGCAGTTTATTAACTAGCGCGATCCTATTCGAGCAGTTCTTC.

V is TRBV7-9 and J is TRBJ2-1; 8 bases fit TRBD2. This CDR3 has 13 amino acids. The germline gives CDR1 SEHNR, CDR2 FQNEAQ (reference sequence). After removal of 10 bases from V and 7 bases from J, the junction contained 9 bases not matched to a gene. In nucleotides, the CDR3 is TGTGCCACCCGGGGCGGGGGGCAAAATGAGCAGTTCTTC. Translated: CATRGGGQNEQFF.

This clone was seen just once. The V and J genes are TRBV7-9 and TRBJ2-2, with a possible D match to TRBD2 (5 bases). Trimming removed 3 bases from V and 4 bases from J, with 9 bases in between. This CDR3 comprises 14 residues. Germline V gives CDR1 SEHNR, CDR2 FQNEAQ (reference sequence). The CDR3 is CASSFSGVTGELFF. The CDR3 nucleotides read TGTGCCAGCAGCTTCTCCGGGGTCACCGGGGAGCTGTTTTTT.

V is TRBV7-2 and J is TRBJ2-7; tentatively, D is TRBD2 (5 bases). Germline V gene data show CDR1 as SGHTA and CDR2 as FQGNSA. This CDR3 has 15 residues. V was pared by 1 base and J by 2 bases, with 12 bases between. Here the CDR3 DNA reads TGTGCCAGCAGCTTAGTGAGCGGAAGGACCTACGAGCAGTACTTC. Protein sequence: CASSLVSGRTYEQYF.

The rearrangement links TRBV27 to TRBJ1-5; TRBD1 agrees at 9 bases. The germline V gene encodes CDR1 MNHEY and CDR2 SMNVEV (reference sequence). The CDR3 contains 14 residues. Trimming at V came to 6 bases and at J to 2 bases, leaving 2 bases not matched to a gene. The CDR3 sequence: CASRRTGGNQPQHF. CDR3 nucleotide sequence: TGTGCCAGCAGGAGGACAGGGGGCAATCAGCCCCAGCATTTT.

The CDR3, as DNA: TGTGCCAGCAGCTTAGAGGGGAGTCGATCCTACGAGCAGTACTTC. Encoded protein: CASSLEGSRSYEQYF. The rearrangement uses TRBV11-2 and TRBJ2-7, with D maybe TRBD2 (5 bases). This CDR3 spans 15 amino acids. Germline CDR1 and CDR2: SGHAT and FQNNGV. V was shortened by 0 bases and J by 1 base, with 10 bases between the two germline ends.

This rearrangement joins TRBV19 to TRBJ2-3, with 8 bases identical to TRBD2. The CDR3 extends over 15 amino acids. The junction had 7 bases not matched to a gene; V was cut back by 5 bases and J by 3 bases. Germline V gene data show CDR1 as LNHDA and CDR2 as SQIVND (reference sequence). CDR3 DNA sequence: TGTGCCAGTAGTCCAGGGACTAGTCGGACAGATACGCAGTATTTT. It is translated as CASSPGTSRTDTQYF.

V and J are TRBV20-1 and TRBJ1-2; 9 nucleotides line up with TRBD1. Germline CDR1 and CDR2: DFQATT and SNEGSKA (reference sequence). CDR3 size: 14 residues. V lost 3 bases, J lost 3 bases, and 5 bases stayed unmatched. The CDR3, as DNA: TGCAGTGCTAGTATGGACAGGGGTCACTATGGCTACACCTTC. As protein: CSASMDRGHYGYTF.

This chain links TRBV3-1 (or the pseudogene TRBV3-2) with TRBJ1-2, with D perhaps matching TRBD1 (6 bases). Looked up from germline, CDR1 is LGHDT and CDR2 is YNNKEL (reference sequence). The CDR3 is 15 amino acids. V lost 0 bases, J lost 6 bases, and 14 bases lay in between. CDR3 sequence: CASSQDSRTAHGYTF. The CDR3 DNA sequence: TGTGCCAGCAGCCAAGACTCGAGGACAGCCCATGGCTACACCTTC.

This rearrangement joins TRBV10-3 to TRBJ1-2; the D is unclear. Germline CDR1 ENHRY, CDR2 SYGVKD. This CDR3 is 15 amino acids long. V dropped 0 bases and J dropped 3 bases, with 11 bases sitting between them. CDR3 residues: CAISESGRFDYGYTF. In nucleotides, the CDR3 is TGTGCCATCAGTGAGTCGGGCCGATTCGACTATGGCTACACCTTC.

The V gene is TRBV6-6, the J gene TRBJ2-5; no clear D. The V end was cut by 0 bases, the J end by 1 base, with 6 bases between. From germline, CDR1 is MNHNY and CDR2 SVGAGI (reference sequence). The CDR3 loop spans 14 amino acids. CDR3 amino acids: CASSYSNSQETQYF. The DNA for the CDR3 is TGTGCCAGCAGTTACTCGAACAGCCAAGAGACCCAGTACTTC.

The chain carries TRBV9 and TRBJ1-2; 12 bases agree with TRBD1. The CDR3 is made up of 15 amino acids. CDR1 and CDR2 (germline): SGDLS, YYNGEE. The V segment lost 3 bases and the J segment 3 bases; nucleotides outside the gene matches: 3. Here the CDR3 DNA reads TGTGCCAGCAGCGCCGGGACAGGGGGCGACTATGGCTACACCTTC. Its translation: CASSAGTGGDYGYTF.

This clone was seen only a few times. V is TRBV9 and J is TRBJ2-5; TRBD2 aligns across 8 bases. This CDR3 has 15 residues. CDR1 is SGDLS and CDR2 is YYNGEE in the germline V gene. Germline trimming cut 2 bases from V and 5 bases from J; bases unmatched to any gene: 8. For the CDR3, the DNA is TGTGCCAGCAGCGTTGGTATTCGGGAGGGGGAGACCCAGTACTTC. This sequence encodes CASSVGIREGETQYF.

This clone was recorded once. One junction end does not reproduce the germline sequence, and a read error may be involved. The chain combines TRBV3-1 (or the pseudogene TRBV3-2) with TRBJ2-5; 8 bases are a match to TRBD1. This CDR3 contains 14 residues. Germline CDR1 LGHDT, CDR2 YNNKEL (reference sequence). CDR3 DNA sequence: TGTGCCAGCAGCCAAGGAGGAGGGGGGACCAGGGGGCACTTC. Its protein product is CASSQGGGGTRGHF.

The chain joins TRBV7-6 to TRBJ1-1; a weak D match, TRBD1 (5 bases). CDR1 SGHVS and CDR2 FNYEAQ come from the germline V gene. V lost 8 bases and J 0 bases, leaving 16 bases between the germline ends. The CDR3 is 15 residues long. The CDR3 protein is CASRSGRAMNTEAFF. The CDR3 DNA reads as TGTGCCAGCCGATCGGGCAGGGCCATGAACACTGAAGCTTTCTTT.

This sequence joins TRBV18 and TRBJ2-1, with 7 bases identical to TRBD1. V lost 0 bases, J lost 0 bases, and 11 bases stayed unmatched. The CDR3 length is 19 residues. Germline V CDR1 and CDR2: KGHSH, LQKENI. The DNA for the CDR3 is TGTGCCAGCTCACCACCGGACAGGTTAACCCTGAGCTCCTACAATGAGCAGTTCTTC. Encoded protein: CASSPPDRLTLSSYNEQFF.

The genes are TRBV10-1 and TRBJ2-3, with D possibly TRBD1 on 5 matching bases. The V gene's germline CDR1 is WNHNN and CDR2 SYGVQD (reference sequence). This CDR3 has 15 amino acids. Trimming removed 6 bases from V and 3 bases from J, with 16 bases in between. CDR3 nucleotide sequence: TGCGCCAGCAGGCCCGGCCAGGGATGGACAGATACGCAGTATTTT. Translated: CASRPGQGWTDTQYF.

V gene TRBV29-1 combines with J gene TRBJ2-7; D is possibly TRBD1 (6 bases). From germline, CDR1 is SQVTM and CDR2 ANQGSEA. The CDR3 has 11 residues. V was shortened by 7 bases and J by 7 bases, with 14 bases between the two germline ends. The CDR3 protein is CSASKRGEQYF. CDR3 nucleotides: TGCAGCGCCTCAAAGAGGGGGGAGCAGTACTTC.

Worth noting for this clone: A junction boundary mismatches the germline segment, possibly from a read error. The rearrangement joins TRBV27 to TRBJ1-2; 11 nucleotides match TRBD1. CDR3 length: 15 residues. In germline, CDR1 is MNHEY, CDR2 SMNVEV (reference sequence). The CDR3 sequence: CASSLEPGQGERPGF. The CDR3 DNA reads TGTGCCAGCAGTTTAGAACCGGGACAGGGGGAAAGGCCGGGTTTC.

This chain connects TRBV29-1 to TRBJ2-1; D is unclear. V was shortened by 5 bases and J by 5 bases, with 10 bases between the two germline ends. CDR3 length: 12 amino acids. Looked up from germline, CDR1 is SQVTM and CDR2 is ANQGSEA. CDR3 nucleotide sequence: TGCAGCGTTATCACAGTGAACAATGAGCAGTTCTTC. Amino acid sequence: CSVITVNNEQFF.

This sequence joins TRBV5-4 and TRBJ2-5, with 7 bases fitting TRBD1. The CDR3 extends over 16 amino acids. Germline assignment: CDR1 SGHNT and CDR2 YYREEE (reference sequence). V was pared by 0 bases and J by 5 bases, with 10 bases of the junction left unmatched. CDR3 protein: CASSLGGARGRETQYF. CDR3 DNA sequence: TGTGCCAGCAGCTTGGGGGGCGCGAGGGGGCGGGAGACCCAGTACTTC.

The rearrangement joins TRBV11-2 to TRBJ2-7, with 8 bases matching TRBD1. Germline V lookup: CDR1 SGHAT, CDR2 FQNNGV. The J segment lost 5 bases and the V segment lost 5 bases, leaving 5 bases of the junction unmatched. This CDR3 has 13 residues. The CDR3 is CASSMTGDHEQYF. The CDR3 nucleotides read TGTGCCAGCAGCATGACAGGGGACCACGAGCAGTACTTC.

The J gene is TRBJ2-7, the V gene TRBV5-1; 7 bases fit TRBD1. With 0 bases clipped from V and 6 bases from J, the junction kept 12 bases outside the gene matches. The germline V gene encodes CDR1 SGHRS and CDR2 YFSETQ. CDR3 length equals 16 residues. The CDR3 nucleotides are TGCGCCAGCAGCTTGGACTCGAGACAGGGATTGAGCGAGCAGTACTTC. Protein: CASSLDSRQGLSEQYF.